The rows below give T cell receptor beta chains drawn from one sample of a study of cytomegalovirus exposure and HLA in healthy donors. Method: immunoSEQ multiplex PCR; TCRdb's copy keeps in-frame clones and lacks some. The repertoire consists of around 130,000 clones, with about three quarters occurring once and the leading ten covering roughly 1.5%. The specimen sequenced was PBMCs. The receptors shown here come from a young woman in good health and CMV-seronegative. CDR3s include the opening cysteine and the closing phenylalanine or tryptophan. The D gene is left open where the match is weak. The size of a clone is reported for some rows only, either as once, few or many, or as a class for expanded clones.

j_gene	v_gene	abundance	d_gene	CDR3aa	CDR3nt
TRBJ2-1	TRBV30	.	.	CAWSVLNEQFF	TGTGCCTGGAGTGTACTAAATGAGCAGTTCTTC
TRBJ2-7	TRBV4-1	.	.	CASSQDGSEQYF	TGCGCCAGCAGCCAAGACGGGAGCGAGCAGTACTTC
TRBJ2-3	TRBV5-1	.	.	CASSLGASPDTQYF	TGCGCCAGCAGCTTGGGAGCTTCCCCAGATACGCAGTATTTT
TRBJ1-2	TRBV29-1	.	.	CSASDSPKNYGYTF	TGCAGCGCCTCCGACAGCCCGAAAAACTATGGCTACACCTTC
TRBJ2-7	TRBV5-1	.	TRBD2	CASRIGLAGGYEQYF	TGCGCCAGCAGAATCGGACTAGCGGGAGGATACGAGCAGTACTTC
TRBJ1-2	TRBV4-1	.	TRBD1	CASSQVALRGPRFGYTF	TGCGCCAGCAGCCAAGTGGCCCTTAGGGGGCCGCGTTTTGGCTACACCTTC
TRBJ1-1	TRBV15	.	.	CATSRGRLNTEAFF	TGTGCCACCAGCAGAGGCAGGTTGAACACTGAAGCTTTCTTT
TRBJ2-7	TRBV2	.	.	CASGTAGTSYEQYF	TGTGCCAGCGGGACGGCGGGGACTTCCTACGAGCAGTACTTC
TRBJ2-1	TRBV18	.	.	CASSPSTGSYNEQFF	TGTGCCAGCTCACCGAGTACAGGGTCCTACAATGAGCAGTTCTTC
TRBJ1-2	TRBV11-2	.	.	CASSLVGEGYTF	TGTGCCAGCAGCTTAGTGGGCGAGGGCTACACCTTC
TRBJ2-7	TRBV5-5	.	.	CASSPAGRSYEQYF	TGTGCCAGCAGCCCGGCGGGCAGGAGCTACGAGCAGTACTTC
TRBJ2-5	TRBV29-1	.	TRBD2	CSTGASGIETQYF	TGCAGCACTGGGGCTAGCGGGATCGAGACCCAGTACTTC
TRBJ2-7	TRBV7-8	.	TRBD1	CASSPTGNSYEQYF	TGTGCCAGCAGCCCGACAGGGAACTCCTACGAGCAGTACTTC
TRBJ1-2	TRBV6-5	.	TRBD1	CASRLTGGANYGYTF	TGTGCCAGCAGATTAACAGGGGGGGCTAACTATGGCTACACCTTC
TRBJ1-2	TRBV2	.	.	CASSEAPEGARRSGGYTF	TGTGCCAGCAGTGAAGCCCCCGAGGGAGCACGTCGCTCGGGGGGCTACACCTTC
TRBJ2-3	TRBV6-6	.	.	CASSYGTREDTQYF	TGTGCCAGCAGTTACGGGACAAGGGAGGATACGCAGTATTTT
TRBJ2-7	TRBV10-3	.	TRBD1	CAIRDRVRSYEQYF	TGTGCCATCAGAGACAGGGTTAGATCCTACGAGCAGTACTTC
TRBJ2-4	TRBV30	.	.	CAWSPHAVAKNIQYF	TGTGCCTGGAGTCCTCACGCGGTAGCCAAAAACATTCAGTACTTC
TRBJ2-7	TRBV2	.	TRBD1	CASSRDRGFEQYF	TGTGCCAGCAGTCGGGACAGGGGGTTCGAGCAGTACTTC
TRBJ1-5	TRBV10-3	.	TRBD1	CAISESDRDNQPQHF	TGTGCCATCAGTGAGTCCGACAGGGACAATCAGCCCCAGCATTTT
TRBJ1-4	TRBV30	.	.	CAWSASHRLSTNEKLFF	TGTGCCTGGAGTGCGAGTCACAGGTTATCAACTAATGAAAAACTGTTTTTT
TRBJ1-1	TRBV19	few	TRBD1	CASSYGQGNTEAFF	TGTGCCAGTAGTTATGGACAGGGGAACACTGAAGCTTTCTTT
TRBJ1-1	TRBV6-5	.	TRBD1	CASRPGDRMNTEAFF	TGTGCCAGCCGACCGGGGGACAGAATGAACACTGAAGCTTTCTTT
TRBJ1-5	TRBV7-8	.	TRBD1	CASSLELGSTGRNQPQHF	TGTGCCAGCAGCTTAGAGCTGGGCTCGACAGGGCGAAATCAGCCCCAGCATTTT
TRBJ2-3	TRBV30	.	TRBD2	CAWRRGRGGTDTQYF	TGTGCCTGGAGACGCGGGAGGGGAGGCACAGATACGCAGTATTTT
TRBJ2-5	TRBV29-1	.	.	CSVEEGADGETQYF	TGCAGCGTTGAAGAGGGGGCTGATGGGGAGACCCAGTACTTC
TRBJ1-6	TRBV5-6	.	TRBD1	CASSPRDRVLDSPLHF	TGTGCCAGCAGCCCCCGGGACAGGGTCCTGGATTCACCCCTCCACTTT
TRBJ2-7	TRBV29-1	.	.	CSVAGGGAGSSYEQYF	TGCAGCGTTGCCGGTGGGGGGGCAGGCAGCTCCTACGAGCAGTACTTC
TRBJ2-1	TRBV19	.	TRBD2	CASSIGSGVGYNEQFF	TGTGCCAGTAGTATAGGAAGCGGGGTGGGATACAATGAGCAGTTCTTC
TRBJ1-2	TRBV6-1	.	.	CASSEEPRSYGYTF	TGTGCCAGCAGTGAAGAGCCGAGAAGTTATGGCTACACCTTC
TRBJ1-2	TRBV9	.	.	CASSVEGRAVPNYGYTF	TGTGCCAGCAGCGTAGAGGGCAGGGCGGTTCCTAACTATGGCTACACCTTC
TRBJ1-1	TRBV19	few	.	CASRIGPMNTEAFF	TGTGCCAGTAGAATTGGGCCTATGAACACTGAAGCTTTCTTT
TRBJ1-2	TRBV7-9	.	.	CASSLTSPNYGYTF	TGTGCCAGCAGCTTGACAAGTCCTAACTATGGCTACACCTTC
TRBJ2-7	TRBV19	.	TRBD1	CASRRTGTDSYEQYF	TGTGCCAGTCGCCGAACCGGGACAGACTCCTACGAGCAGTACTTC
TRBJ2-7	TRBV6-5	.	.	CASNDLPGDEQYF	TGTGCCAGCAATGACCTTCCGGGGGACGAGCAGTACTTC
TRBJ2-7	TRBV4-1	.	TRBD1	CASSQSGRGREQYF	TGCGCCAGCAGCCAATCGGGCAGGGGGCGCGAGCAGTACTTC
TRBJ1-4	TRBV30	.	.	CAWSVREKLFF	TGTGCCTGGAGTGTCCGTGAAAAACTGTTTTTT
TRBJ1-1	TRBV29-1	few	TRBD1	CSVTGGSRGPEAFF	TGCAGCGTGACAGGGGGGAGTCGAGGACCTGAAGCTTTCTTT
TRBJ2-1	TRBV2	.	TRBD2	CASKREGRQFF	TGTGCCAGCAAGCGGGAGGGCCGGCAGTTCTTC
TRBJ2-3	TRBV29-1	many	.	CSVERESDTQYF	TGCAGCGTTGAGCGGGAAAGTGATACGCAGTATTTT
TRBJ2-7	TRBV7-2	.	TRBD2	CASSRLAGAGEQYF	TGTGCCAGCAGCCGACTAGCGGGTGCGGGCGAGCAGTACTTC
TRBJ1-1	TRBV12-1	few	.	CASSSRKPREAGTEAFF	TGTGCCAGCAGCTCGCGAAAACCCCGTGAGGCCGGGACTGAAGCTTTCTTT
TRBJ2-2	TRBV19	.	.	CASLRTGKAGELFF	TGTGCCAGTCTCCGGACGGGAAAGGCCGGGGAGCTGTTTTTT
TRBJ1-1	TRBV14	.	TRBD1	CASSQVYRGHAFF	TGTGCCAGCAGCCAAGTTTACAGGGGGCATGCTTTCTTT
TRBJ2-5	TRBV2	few	.	CASSEQGVGGETQYF	TGTGCCAGCAGTGAACAGGGGGTTGGAGGGGAGACCCAGTACTTC
TRBJ2-7	TRBV28	.	TRBD2	CASRRILAGTYEQYF	TGTGCCAGCAGGCGTATCCTAGCGGGGACCTACGAGCAGTACTTC